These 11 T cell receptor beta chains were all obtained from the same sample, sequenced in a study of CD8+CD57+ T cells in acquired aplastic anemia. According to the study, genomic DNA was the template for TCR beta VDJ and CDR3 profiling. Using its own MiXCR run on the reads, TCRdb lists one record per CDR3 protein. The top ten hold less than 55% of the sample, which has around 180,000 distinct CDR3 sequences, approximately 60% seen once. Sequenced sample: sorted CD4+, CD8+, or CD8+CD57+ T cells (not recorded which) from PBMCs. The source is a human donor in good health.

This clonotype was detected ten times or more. CDR3 amino acids: CASRSGTAVDEQYF. CDR3 nucleotides: TGTGCCAGCAGGTCCGGGACCGCCGTCGACGAGCAGTACTTC. This sequence joins TRBV28 and TRBJ2-7; TRBD1 or TRBD2 may be the D gene (5 bases each). CDR3 size: 14 residues. Germline lookup yields CDR1 MDHEN and CDR2 SYDVKM. Deletions cut 6 bases from V and 5 bases from J, with 17 bases between.

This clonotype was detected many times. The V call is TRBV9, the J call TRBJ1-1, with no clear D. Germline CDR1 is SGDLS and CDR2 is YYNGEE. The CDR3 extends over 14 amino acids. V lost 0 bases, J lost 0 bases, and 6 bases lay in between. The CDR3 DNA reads TGTGCCAGCAGCGTAGGGTCGGTGAACACTGAAGCTTTCTTT. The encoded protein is CASSVGSVNTEAFF. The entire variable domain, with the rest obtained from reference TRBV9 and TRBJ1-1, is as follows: DSGVTQTPKHLITATGQRVTLRCSPRSGDLSVYWYQQSLDQGLQFLIQYYNGEERAKGNILERFSAQQFPDLHSELNLSSLELGDSALYFCASSVGSVNTEAFFGQGTRLTVV.

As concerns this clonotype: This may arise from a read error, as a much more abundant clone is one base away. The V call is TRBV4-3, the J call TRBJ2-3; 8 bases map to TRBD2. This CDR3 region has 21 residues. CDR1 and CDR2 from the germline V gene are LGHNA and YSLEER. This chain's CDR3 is CASSQYAAGTRDSPSTDTQCF. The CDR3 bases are TGCGCCAGCAGCCAATACGCGGCCGGGACTAGGGATTCCCCTAGCACAGATACGCAGTGTTTT.

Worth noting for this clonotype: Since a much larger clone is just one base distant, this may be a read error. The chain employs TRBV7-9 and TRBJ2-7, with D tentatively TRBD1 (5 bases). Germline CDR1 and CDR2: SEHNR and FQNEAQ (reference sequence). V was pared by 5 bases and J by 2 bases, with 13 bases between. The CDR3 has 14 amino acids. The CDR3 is CASSPFDSAYEQYF. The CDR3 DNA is TGTGCCAGCAGCCCATTCGACAGCGCCTACGAGCAGTACTTC.

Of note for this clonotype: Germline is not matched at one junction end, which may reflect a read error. The CDR3 DNA sequence: TGTGCCACCAGTGATTTGCCGCAGGGACCCCGAGCCTTC. Its protein is CATSDLPQGPRAF. This chain joins TRBV24-1 and TRBJ2-1; the D gene could be TRBD1 or TRBD2 (5 bases each). The length of the CDR3 is 13 residues. From germline, CDR1 is KGHDR and CDR2 SFDVKD.

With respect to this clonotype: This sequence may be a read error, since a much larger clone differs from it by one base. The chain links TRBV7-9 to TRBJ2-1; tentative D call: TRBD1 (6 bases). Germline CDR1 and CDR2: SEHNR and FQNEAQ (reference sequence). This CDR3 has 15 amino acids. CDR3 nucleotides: TGTGCCAGCAGAAGCGCAGGACAGACGGACAATGAGCAGCTCTTC. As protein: CASRSAGQTDNEQLF.

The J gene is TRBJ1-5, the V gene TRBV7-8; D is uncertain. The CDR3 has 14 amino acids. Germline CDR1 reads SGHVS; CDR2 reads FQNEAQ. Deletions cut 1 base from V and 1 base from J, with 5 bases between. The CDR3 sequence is CASSLEASNQPQHF. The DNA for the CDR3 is TGTGCCAGCAGCTTAGAGGCCAGCAATCAGCCCCAGCATTTT.

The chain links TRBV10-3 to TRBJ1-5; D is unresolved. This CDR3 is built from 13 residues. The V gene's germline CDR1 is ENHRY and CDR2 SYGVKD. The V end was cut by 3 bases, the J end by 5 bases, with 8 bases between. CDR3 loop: CAISDDKDQPQHF. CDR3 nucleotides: TGTGCCATCAGTGATGATAAAGATCAGCCCCAGCATTTT.

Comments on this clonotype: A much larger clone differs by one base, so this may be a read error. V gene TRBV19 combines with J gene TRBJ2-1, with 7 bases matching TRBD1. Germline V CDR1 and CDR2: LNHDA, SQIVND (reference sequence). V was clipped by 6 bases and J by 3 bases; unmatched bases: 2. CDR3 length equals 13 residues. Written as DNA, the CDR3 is TGTGCCAGTAGCAGGGGGTTCTACAATGAGCAGTTCTTC. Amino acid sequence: CASSRGFYNEQFF.

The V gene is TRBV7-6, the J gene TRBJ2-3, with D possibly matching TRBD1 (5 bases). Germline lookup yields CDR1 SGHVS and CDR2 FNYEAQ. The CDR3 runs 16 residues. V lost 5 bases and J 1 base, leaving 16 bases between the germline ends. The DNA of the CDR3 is TGTGCCAGCAGCCACATTCAGGGTGGTGGCACAGATACGCAGTATTTT. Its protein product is CASSHIQGGGTDTQYF.

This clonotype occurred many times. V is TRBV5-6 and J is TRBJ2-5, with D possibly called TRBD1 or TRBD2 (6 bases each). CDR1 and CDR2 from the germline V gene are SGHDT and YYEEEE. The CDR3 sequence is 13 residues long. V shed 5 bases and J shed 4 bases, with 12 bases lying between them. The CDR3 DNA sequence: TGTGCCAGCAGAGGGGGGCTGCGAGAGACCCAGTACTTC. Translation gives CASRGGLRETQYF.